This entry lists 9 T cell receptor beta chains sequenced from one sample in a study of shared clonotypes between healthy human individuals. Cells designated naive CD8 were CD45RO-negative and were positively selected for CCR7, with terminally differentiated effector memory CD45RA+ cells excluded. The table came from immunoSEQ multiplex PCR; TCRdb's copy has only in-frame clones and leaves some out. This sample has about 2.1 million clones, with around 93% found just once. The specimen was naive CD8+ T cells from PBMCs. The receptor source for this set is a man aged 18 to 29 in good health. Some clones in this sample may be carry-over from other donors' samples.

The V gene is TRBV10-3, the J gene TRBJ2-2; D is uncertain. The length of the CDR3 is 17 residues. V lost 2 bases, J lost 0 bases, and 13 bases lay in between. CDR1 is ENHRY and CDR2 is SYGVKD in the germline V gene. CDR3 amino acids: CAISEPDLFANTGELFF. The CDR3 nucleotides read TGTGCCATCAGTGAGCCGGACCTTTTTGCGAACACCGGGGAGCTGTTTTTT.

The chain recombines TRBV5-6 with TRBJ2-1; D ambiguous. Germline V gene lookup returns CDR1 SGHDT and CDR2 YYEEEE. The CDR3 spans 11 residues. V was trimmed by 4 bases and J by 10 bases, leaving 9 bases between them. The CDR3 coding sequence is TGTGCCAGCAGCCTCGGGCCCGAGCAGTTCTTC. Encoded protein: CASSLGPEQFF. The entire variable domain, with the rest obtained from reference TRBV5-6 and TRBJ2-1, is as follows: DAGVTQSPTHLIKTRGQQVTLRCSPKSGHDTVSWYQQALGQGPQFIFQYYEEEERQRGNFPDRFSGHQFPNYSSELNVNALLLGDSALYLCASSLGPEQFFGPGTRLTVL.

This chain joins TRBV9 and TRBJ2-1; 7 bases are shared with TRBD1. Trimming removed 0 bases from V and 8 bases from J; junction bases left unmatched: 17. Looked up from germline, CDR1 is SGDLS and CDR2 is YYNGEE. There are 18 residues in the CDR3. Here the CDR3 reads CASSVGRGGRSRWHEQFF. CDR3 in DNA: TGTGCCAGCAGCGTAGGGAGAGGGGGCAGATCTCGCTGGCATGAGCAGTTCTTC.

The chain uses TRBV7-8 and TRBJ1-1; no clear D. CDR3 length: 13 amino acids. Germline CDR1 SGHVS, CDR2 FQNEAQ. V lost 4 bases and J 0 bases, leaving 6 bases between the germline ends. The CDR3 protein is CASSWSMNTEAFF. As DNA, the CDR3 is TGTGCCAGCAGCTGGTCCATGAACACTGAAGCTTTCTTT.

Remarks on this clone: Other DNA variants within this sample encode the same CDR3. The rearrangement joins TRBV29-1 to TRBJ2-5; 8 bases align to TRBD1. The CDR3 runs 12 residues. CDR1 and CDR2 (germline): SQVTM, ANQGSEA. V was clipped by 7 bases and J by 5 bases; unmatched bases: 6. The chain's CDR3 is CSAQGARETQYF. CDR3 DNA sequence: TGCAGCGCGCAGGGGGCTCGTGAGACCCAGTACTTC.

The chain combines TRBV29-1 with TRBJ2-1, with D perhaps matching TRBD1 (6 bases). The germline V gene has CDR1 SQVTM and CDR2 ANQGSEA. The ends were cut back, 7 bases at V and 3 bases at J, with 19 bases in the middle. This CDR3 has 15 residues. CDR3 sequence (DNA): TGCAGCGAGGTCGAAACTAGGGGGATCTACAATGAGCAGTTCTTC. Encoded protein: CSEVETRGIYNEQFF.

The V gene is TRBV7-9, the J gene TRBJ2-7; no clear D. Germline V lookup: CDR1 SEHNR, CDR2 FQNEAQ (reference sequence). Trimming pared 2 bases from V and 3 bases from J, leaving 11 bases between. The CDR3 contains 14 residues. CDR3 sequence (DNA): TGTGCCAGCAGCTTAAAGGGAAATGACTACGAGCAGTACTTC. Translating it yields CASSLKGNDYEQYF.

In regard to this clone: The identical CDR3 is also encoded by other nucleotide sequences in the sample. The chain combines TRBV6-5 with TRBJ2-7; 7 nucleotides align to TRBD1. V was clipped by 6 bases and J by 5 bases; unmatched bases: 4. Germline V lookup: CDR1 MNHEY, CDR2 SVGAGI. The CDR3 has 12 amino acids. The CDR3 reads CASSPDRNEQYF. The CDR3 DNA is TGTGCCAGCAGCCCGGACAGGAACGAGCAGTACTTC.

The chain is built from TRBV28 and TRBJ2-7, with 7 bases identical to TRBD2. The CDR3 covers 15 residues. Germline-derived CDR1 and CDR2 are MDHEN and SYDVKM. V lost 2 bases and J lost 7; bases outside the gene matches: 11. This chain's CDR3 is CASSLEGYPGREQYF. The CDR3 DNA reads TGTGCCAGCAGTTTAGAGGGTTACCCCGGGAGGGAGCAGTACTTC. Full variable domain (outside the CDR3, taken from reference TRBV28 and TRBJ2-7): DVKVTQSSRYLVKRTGEKVFLECVQDMDHENMFWYRQDPGLGLRLIYFSYDVKMKEKGDIPEGYSVSREKKERFSLILESASTNQTSMYLCASSLEGYPGREQYFGPGTRLTVT.